The present T cell receptor beta chain was sequenced within a study of STAT3 mutations in large granular lymphocyte leukemia. General study points: At least one immunodominant TCR beta clonotype appeared in every T-cell large granular lymphocyte leukemia patient. Suggested: STAT3 mutation was not the ancestral event for these clonal expansions.

TCRbeta libraries averaged approximately 42,000 productive templates per sample. The data were produced by immunoSEQ multiplex PCR, yet TCRdb's version contains in-frame clones alone and is incomplete. The repertoire holds under 5,500 clones, with about 64% as singletons. As regards this clone: Its antigen is unidentified.

Sequencing used PBMCs. This receptor was obtained from a human donor with T large granular lymphocyte leukemia. Some clones in this sample may be carry-over from other donors' samples.

The chain's CDR3 is CASSPPGLAGLDTQYF. CDR3 nucleotide sequence: TGTGCCAGCTCCCCTCCGGGACTAGCGGGGTTAGATACGCAGTATTTT. The J gene is TRBJ2-3, the V gene TRBV18; 13 bases align to TRBD2. The germline gives CDR1 KGHSH, CDR2 LQKENI. Trimming took 6 bases from V and 5 from J; bases not matched to a gene: 8. The CDR3 loop spans 16 amino acids.